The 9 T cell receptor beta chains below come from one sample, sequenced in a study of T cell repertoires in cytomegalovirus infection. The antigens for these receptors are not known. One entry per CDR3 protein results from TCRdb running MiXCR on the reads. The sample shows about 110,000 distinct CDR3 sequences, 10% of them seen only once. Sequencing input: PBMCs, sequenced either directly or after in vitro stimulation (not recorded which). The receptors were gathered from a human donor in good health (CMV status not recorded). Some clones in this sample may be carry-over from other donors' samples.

In DNA, the CDR3 is TGTGCCAGCAGTCTCCGCCGACTAGCGGAGACAGATACGCAGTATTTT. Its translation: CASSLRRLAETDTQYF. V gene TRBV27 combines with J gene TRBJ2-3; TRBD2 aligns across 9 bases. Germline V CDR1 and CDR2: MNHEY, SMNVEV (reference sequence). CDR3 size: 16 residues. V lost 5 bases and J lost 3; bases outside the gene matches: 9.

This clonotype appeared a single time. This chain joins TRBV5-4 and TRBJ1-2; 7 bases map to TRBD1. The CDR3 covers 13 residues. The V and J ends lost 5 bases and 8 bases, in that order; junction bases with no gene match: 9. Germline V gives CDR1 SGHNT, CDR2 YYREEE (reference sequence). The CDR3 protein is CASSFQGVGGYTF. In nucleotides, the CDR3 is TGTGCCAGCAGTTTTCAGGGGGTAGGAGGCTACACCTTC.

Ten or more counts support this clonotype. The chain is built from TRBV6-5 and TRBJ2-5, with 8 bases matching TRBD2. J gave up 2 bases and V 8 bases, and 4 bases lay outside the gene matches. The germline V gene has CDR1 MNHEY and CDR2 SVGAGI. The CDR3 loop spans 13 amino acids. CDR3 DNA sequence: TGTGCCAGCTCCGGGGGGGGGCAAGAGACCCAGTACTTC. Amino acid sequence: CASSGGGQETQYF.

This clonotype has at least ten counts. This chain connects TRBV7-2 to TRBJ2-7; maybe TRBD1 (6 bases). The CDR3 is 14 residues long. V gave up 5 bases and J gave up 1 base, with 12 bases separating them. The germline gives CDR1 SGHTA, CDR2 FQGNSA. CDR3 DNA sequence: TGTGCCAGCAGCGTCCACAGGGATTCCTACGAGCAGTACTTC. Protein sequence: CASSVHRDSYEQYF. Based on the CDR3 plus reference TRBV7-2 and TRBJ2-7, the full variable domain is GAGVSQSPSNKVTEKGKDVELRCDPISGHTALYWYRQSLGQGLEFLIYFQGNSAPDKSGLPSDRFSAERTGGSVSTLTIQRTQQEDSAVYLCASSVHRDSYEQYFGPGTRLTVT.

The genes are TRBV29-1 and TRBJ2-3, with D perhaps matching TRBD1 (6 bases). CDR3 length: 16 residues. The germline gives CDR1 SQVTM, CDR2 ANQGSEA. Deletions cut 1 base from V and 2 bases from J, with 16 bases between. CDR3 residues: CSVEVGATSYTDTQYF. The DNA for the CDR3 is TGCAGCGTTGAAGTGGGGGCAACCTCCTACACAGATACGCAGTATTTT.

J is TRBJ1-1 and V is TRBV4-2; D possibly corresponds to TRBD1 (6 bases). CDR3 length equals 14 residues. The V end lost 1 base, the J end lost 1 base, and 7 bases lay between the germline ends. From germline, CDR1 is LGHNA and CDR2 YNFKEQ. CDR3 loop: CASSQGDTNTEAFF. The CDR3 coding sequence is TGTGCCAGCAGCCAAGGGGACACGAACACTGAAGCTTTCTTT.

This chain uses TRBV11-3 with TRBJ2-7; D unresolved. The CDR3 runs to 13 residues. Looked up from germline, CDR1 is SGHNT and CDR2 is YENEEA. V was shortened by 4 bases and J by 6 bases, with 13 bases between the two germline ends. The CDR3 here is CASSSNGVGEQYV. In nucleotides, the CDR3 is TGTGCCAGCAGCTCCAACGGCGTCGGCGAGCAGTACGTC.

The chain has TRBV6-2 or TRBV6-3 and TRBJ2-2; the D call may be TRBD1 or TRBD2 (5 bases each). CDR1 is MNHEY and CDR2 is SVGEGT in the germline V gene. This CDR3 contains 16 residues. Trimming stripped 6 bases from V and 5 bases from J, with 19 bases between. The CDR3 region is CASRGEQTWGTGELFF. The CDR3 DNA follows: TGTGCCAGCAGGGGCGAGCAGACCTGGGGGACCGGGGAGCTGTTTTTT.

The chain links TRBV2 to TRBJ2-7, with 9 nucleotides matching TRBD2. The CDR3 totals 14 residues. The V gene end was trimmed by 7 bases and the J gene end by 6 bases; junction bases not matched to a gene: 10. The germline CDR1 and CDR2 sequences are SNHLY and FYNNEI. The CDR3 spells CASNFAGGSGEQYV. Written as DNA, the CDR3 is TGTGCCAGCAACTTTGCGGGAGGGTCCGGCGAGCAGTACGTC.